This paragraph reports one T cell receptor beta chain. As yet, its antigen is unknown. The source of the sample is a study of T cells in localized non-small cell lung cancer. Study observations and caveats: The appearance of a median approximately 57 of the top 100 tumor clones was seen in adjacent lung. The study linked higher blood T cell density to longer overall survival.

The table came from immunoSEQ multiplex PCR; TCRdb's copy has only in-frame clones and leaves some out. The table lists 23,000 or so clones, roughly 88% of them singletons. The TCR comes from a male donor aged 60 or over with stage II lung adenocarcinoma. The material was peripheral blood mononuclear cells, obtained before any cancer treatment.

CDR3 in amino acids: CAIRGTGEKLFF. For the CDR3, the DNA is TGTGCCATCAGGGGGACAGGTGAAAAACTGTTTTTT. V and J are TRBV10-3 and TRBJ1-4, with 8 bases fitting TRBD1. This CDR3 has 12 amino acids. J was trimmed by 7 bases and V by 6 bases; bases with no gene match: 1. Germline CDR1 reads ENHRY; CDR2 reads SYGVKD.